Sequencing of this T cell receptor (beta chain) was carried out in a study of Ad26.COV2.S vaccination and SARS-CoV-2 variants. Overall study results and limits: Vaccine recipients and placebo recipients showed similar non-spike TCR breadth.

As regards this clone: Its antigen remains unidentified.

Germline CDR1 is MNHNS and CDR2 is SASEGT. Trimming pared 3 bases from V and 4 bases from J, leaving 21 bases between. The CDR3 is made up of 17 amino acids. The treatment is: some 20 received Ad26.COV2.S at low or high dose, single or two shots; 5 received placebo; per-sample allocation not given. Sampling occurred on day 63 after the first vaccine or placebo injection. Method: immunoSEQ multiplex PCR; TCRdb's copy keeps in-frame clones and lacks some. This repertoire shows 330,000 or so clones, around 90% found once; its top ten account for 5% to 6.5%. The sample was peripheral blood, taken in a trial of Ad26.COV2.S vaccine versus placebo. This clonotype was obtained from a person aged 18 to 59 who received the Ad26.COV2.S COVID-19 vaccine or a placebo. This rearrangement joins TRBV6-1 to TRBJ1-1; D remains unclear. As DNA, the CDR3 is TGTGCCAGCAGTGATTCTATGATCGTAGCTGGGCTCACTGAAGCTTTCTTT. The encoded protein is CASSDSMIVAGLTEAFF.